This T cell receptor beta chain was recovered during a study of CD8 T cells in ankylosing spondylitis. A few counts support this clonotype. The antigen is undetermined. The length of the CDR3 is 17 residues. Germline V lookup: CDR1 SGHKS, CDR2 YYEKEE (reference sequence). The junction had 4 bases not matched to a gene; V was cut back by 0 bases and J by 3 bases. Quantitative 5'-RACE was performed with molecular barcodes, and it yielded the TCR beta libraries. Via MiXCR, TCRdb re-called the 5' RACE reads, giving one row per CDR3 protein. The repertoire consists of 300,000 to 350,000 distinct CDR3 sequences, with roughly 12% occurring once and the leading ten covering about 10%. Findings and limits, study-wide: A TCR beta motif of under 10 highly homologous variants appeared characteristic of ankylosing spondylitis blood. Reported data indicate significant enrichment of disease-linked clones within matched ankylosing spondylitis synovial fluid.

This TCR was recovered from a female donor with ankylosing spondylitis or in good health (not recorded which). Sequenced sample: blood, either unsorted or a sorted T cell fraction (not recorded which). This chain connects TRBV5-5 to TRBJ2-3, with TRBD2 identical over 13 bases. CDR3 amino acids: CASSLVQTSGGTDTQYF. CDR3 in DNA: TGTGCCAGCAGCTTGGTCCAGACTAGCGGGGGGACAGATACGCAGTATTTT.